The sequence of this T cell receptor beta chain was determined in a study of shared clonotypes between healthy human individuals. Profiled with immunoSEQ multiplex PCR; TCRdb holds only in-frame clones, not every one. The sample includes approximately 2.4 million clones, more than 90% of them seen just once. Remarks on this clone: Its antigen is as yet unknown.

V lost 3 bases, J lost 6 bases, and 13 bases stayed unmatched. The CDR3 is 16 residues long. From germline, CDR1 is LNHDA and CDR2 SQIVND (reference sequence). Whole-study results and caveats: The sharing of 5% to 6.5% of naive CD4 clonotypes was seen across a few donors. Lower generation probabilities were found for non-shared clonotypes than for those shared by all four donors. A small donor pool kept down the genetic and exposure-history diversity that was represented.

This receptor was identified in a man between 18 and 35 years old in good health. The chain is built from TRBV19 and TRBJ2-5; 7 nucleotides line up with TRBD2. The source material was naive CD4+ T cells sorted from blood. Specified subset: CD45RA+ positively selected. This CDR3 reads CASSMASGQVLKTQYF. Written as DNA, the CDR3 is TGTGCCAGTAGTATGGCTAGCGGCCAGGTATTGAAGACCCAGTACTTC.